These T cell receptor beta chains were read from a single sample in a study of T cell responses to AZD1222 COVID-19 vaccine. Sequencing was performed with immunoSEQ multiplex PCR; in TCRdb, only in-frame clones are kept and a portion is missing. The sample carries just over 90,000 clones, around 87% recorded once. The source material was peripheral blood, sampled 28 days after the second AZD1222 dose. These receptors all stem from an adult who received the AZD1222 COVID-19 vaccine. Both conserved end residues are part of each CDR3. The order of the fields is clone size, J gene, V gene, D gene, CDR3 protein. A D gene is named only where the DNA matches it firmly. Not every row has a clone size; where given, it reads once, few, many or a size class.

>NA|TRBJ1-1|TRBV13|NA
CASSLGLGYMNTEAFF
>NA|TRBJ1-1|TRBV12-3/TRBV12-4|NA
CASSFLRNTEAFF
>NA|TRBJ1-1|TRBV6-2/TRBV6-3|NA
CASSYGGARTEAFF
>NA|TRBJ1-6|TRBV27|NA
CASSLRGGGNSPLHF
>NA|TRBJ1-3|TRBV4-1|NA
CASSPEPVAGNTIYF
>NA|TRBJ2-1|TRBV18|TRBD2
CASSPEGAGGPRSYNEQFF
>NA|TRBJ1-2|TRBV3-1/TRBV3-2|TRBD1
CASSPMDRGSGYTF
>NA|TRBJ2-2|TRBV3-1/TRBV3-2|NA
CASSPDGYTGELFF
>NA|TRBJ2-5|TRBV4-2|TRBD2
CASSTGTTQETQYF
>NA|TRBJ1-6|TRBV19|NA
CASSLDGGGNSPLHF
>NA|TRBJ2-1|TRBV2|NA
CASSDSNSYNEQFF
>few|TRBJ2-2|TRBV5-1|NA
CASSGSGQTGELFF
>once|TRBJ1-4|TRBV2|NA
CASSEARKTNEKLFF
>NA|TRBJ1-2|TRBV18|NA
CASSSDSLNYGYTF
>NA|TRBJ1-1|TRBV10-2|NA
CASSESFLPAEAFF
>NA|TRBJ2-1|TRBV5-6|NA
CASSEGQPYNEQFF
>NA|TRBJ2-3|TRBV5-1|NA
CASSYNTGQSTDTQYF
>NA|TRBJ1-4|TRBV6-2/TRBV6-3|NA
CASSLDRRKLFF
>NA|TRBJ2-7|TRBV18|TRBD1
CASSPEPGQGYEQYF
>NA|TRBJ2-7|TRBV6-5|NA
CASRDPMREREQYF
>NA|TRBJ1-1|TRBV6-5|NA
CASSYSQGLFTEAFF
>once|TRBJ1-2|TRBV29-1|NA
CSVDDHGVYGYTF
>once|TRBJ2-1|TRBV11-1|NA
CATLTNGPTYNEQFF
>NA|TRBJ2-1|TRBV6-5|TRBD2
CASSYGRDYNEQFF
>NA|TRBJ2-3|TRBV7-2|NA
CASSRDPGDTQYF
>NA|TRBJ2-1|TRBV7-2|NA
CASSLDRASYNEQFF
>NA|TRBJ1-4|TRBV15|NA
CATSTGPPGEKLFF
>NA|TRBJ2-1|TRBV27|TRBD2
CASSLSGRASGTYNEQFF
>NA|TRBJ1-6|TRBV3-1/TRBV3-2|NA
CASSLQGSPLHF
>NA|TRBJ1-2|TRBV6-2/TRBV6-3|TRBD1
CASSYGGTGWPYGYTF
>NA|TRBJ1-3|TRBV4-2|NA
CASSQVQYGNTIYF
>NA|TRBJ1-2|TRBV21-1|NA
CASSPDKQGRNYGYTF
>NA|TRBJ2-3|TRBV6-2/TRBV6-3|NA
CASSSQGGNPDTQYF
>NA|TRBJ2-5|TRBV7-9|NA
CASSSRTDKETQYF
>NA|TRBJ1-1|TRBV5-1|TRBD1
CASSLTGGTEAFF
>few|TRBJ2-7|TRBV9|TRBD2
CASSVGDAGGGEQYF
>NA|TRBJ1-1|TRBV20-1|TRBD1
CSASQGAGEAFF
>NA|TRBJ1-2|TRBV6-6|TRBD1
CASSLKGDSGHYGYTF
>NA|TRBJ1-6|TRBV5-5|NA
CASSFSRANSPLHF
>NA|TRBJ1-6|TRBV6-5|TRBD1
CASSKGQSKWATLHF
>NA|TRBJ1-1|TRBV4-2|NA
CASSQEARGRGTEAFF
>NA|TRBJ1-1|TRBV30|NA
CAWRGGLTEAFF
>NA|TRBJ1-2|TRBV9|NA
CASSVGGQDYGYTF
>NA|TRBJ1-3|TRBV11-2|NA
CASSDPGSGNTIYF
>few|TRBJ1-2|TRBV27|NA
CASSPRRTYGYTF
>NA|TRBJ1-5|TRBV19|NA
CASSIVAVSNQPQHF
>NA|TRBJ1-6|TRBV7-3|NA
CASSLSLDSPLHF
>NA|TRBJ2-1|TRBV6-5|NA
CASSYSGTHNEQFF
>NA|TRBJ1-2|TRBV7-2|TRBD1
CASSPSTGEGYGYTF
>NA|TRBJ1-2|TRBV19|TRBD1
CASSIGGQGGYTF
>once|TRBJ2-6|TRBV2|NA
CASSLGSTSSGANVLTF
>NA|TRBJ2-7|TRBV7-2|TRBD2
CASSLTSGIRIEQYF
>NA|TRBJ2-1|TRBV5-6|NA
CASSFMDYNEQFF